This T cell receptor beta chain is drawn from a study of T cell changes during pregnancy in multiple sclerosis. Germline V gene sequence: CDR1 GTSNPN, CDR2 SVGIG (reference sequence). V lost 3 bases, J lost 7 bases, and 13 bases lay in between. This CDR3 has 13 amino acids. Clones were sequenced by immunoSEQ multiplex PCR, and TCRdb holds only the in-frame ones, with some missing. The sample lists over 50,000 clones, 75% to 90% seen once, with roughly 0.9% in the top ten. The source material was peripheral blood, sampled in the first trimester of pregnancy. This receptor was identified in a female donor in good health, enrolled as a control in a pregnancy study. This chain links TRBV30 with TRBJ2-1, with D possibly being TRBD1 (5 bases). The CDR3 reads CAWRGPAGNEQFF. The CDR3 DNA sequence: TGTGCCTGGAGGGGCCCTGCAGGGAATGAGCAGTTCTTC.